This entry lists 19 T cell receptor beta chains sequenced from one sample in a study of blood T cell repertoires in COVID-19. The data were produced by immunoSEQ multiplex PCR, yet TCRdb's version contains in-frame clones alone and is incomplete. Among hundreds of thousands of clones listed, 75% to 90% were seen once. Specimen: PBMCs or T cells enriched from blood (not recorded which). The receptors were sampled from a man in his thirties or forties who had recovered from COVID-19.

This chain joins TRBV7-8 and TRBJ2-1; 7 bases line up with TRBD1. The junction had 2 bases not matched to a gene; V was cut back by 1 base and J by 2 bases. The germline V gene has CDR1 SGHVS and CDR2 FQNEAQ. The CDR3 extends over 15 amino acids. Written as DNA, the CDR3 is TGTGCCAGCAGCTTAGAGGGGGCAGCCTACAATGAGCAGTTCTTC. Translation: CASSLEGAAYNEQFF.

The chain joins TRBV6-5 to TRBJ2-7, with 11 bases fitting TRBD1. V shed 7 bases and J 5 bases; nucleotides not matched to a gene: 4. The CDR3 extends over 13 amino acids. The germline gives CDR1 MNHEY, CDR2 SVGAGI. CDR3 bases: TGTGCCAGCACCGGGACAGGGGGTCACGAGCAGTACTTC. It specifies CASTGTGGHEQYF.

A remark on this clone: The junction differs from germline at one of its ends, possibly a read error. The V call is TRBV5-8, the J call TRBJ2-1; D not resolved. The germline CDR1 and CDR2 sequences are SGHTS and YDEGEE. The CDR3 totals 9 residues. CDR3: CASSLEQFF. Here the CDR3 DNA reads TGTGCCAGCAGCTTGGAGCAATTCTTC.

The chain has TRBV12-3 or TRBV12-4 and TRBJ2-7; D might be TRBD1 (5 bases). The CDR3 consists of 12 residues. The ends were cut back, 5 bases at V and 6 bases at J, with 11 bases in the middle. CDR3 DNA: TGTGCCAGCAGTAGACAGTCCCTCGAGCAGTACTTC. This gives the protein CASSRQSLEQYF.

This chain joins TRBV5-1 and TRBJ2-1; 9 positions agree with TRBD1. Unmatched junction bases numbered 10, after V lost 5 bases and J lost 7 bases. Germline CDR1 is SGHRS and CDR2 is YFSETQ. This CDR3 is 15 amino acids long. CDR3: CASSPGTGRENEQFF. The CDR3 DNA is TGCGCCAGCAGTCCAGGGACAGGGAGAGAAAATGAGCAGTTCTTC.

The V gene is TRBV11-2, the J gene TRBJ2-7; 7 nucleotides agree with TRBD2. Germline-derived CDR1 and CDR2 are SGHAT and FQNNGV. Trimming at V came to 2 bases and at J to 0 bases, leaving 4 bases not matched to a gene. This CDR3 spans 15 amino acids. The CDR3 nucleotides read TGTGCCAGCAGCTTAATGCGGGGGTTCTCCTACGAGCAGTACTTC. Protein: CASSLMRGFSYEQYF.

This sequence joins TRBV18 and TRBJ2-7; D is unclear. CDR3 length: 12 amino acids. V was cut by 2 bases and J by 1 base, with 3 bases left in between. CDR1 KGHSH and CDR2 LQKENI come from the germline V gene. CDR3 nucleotide sequence: TGTGCCAGCTCACCAGAGTCCTACGAGCAGTACTTC. Amino acids: CASSPESYEQYF.

This clone appeared once. The gene calls are TRBV30 and TRBJ1-3; 7 bases map to TRBD1. Germline values: CDR1 GTSNPN, CDR2 SVGIG (reference sequence). This CDR3 comprises 11 residues. Unmatched junction bases numbered 3, after V lost 2 bases and J lost 11 bases. This CDR3 is CAWSWDSPIYF. The CDR3, as DNA: TGTGCCTGGAGTTGGGACAGCCCCATATATTTT.

This chain uses TRBV2 with TRBJ2-1; 7 nucleotides line up with TRBD1. CDR1 is SNHLY and CDR2 is FYNNEI in the germline V gene. The CDR3 length is 15 residues. Trimming took 5 bases from V and 0 from J; bases not matched to a gene: 4. This chain's CDR3 is CASSQDRSSYNEQFF. Written as DNA, the CDR3 is TGTGCCAGCAGTCAGGACAGGAGCTCCTACAATGAGCAGTTCTTC.

Here the CDR3 reads CASSEDPTGVSPLHF. CDR3 nucleotide sequence: TGCGCCAGCAGCGAAGATCCCACAGGGGTCTCACCCCTCCACTTT. The chain has TRBV5-1 and TRBJ1-6, with TRBD1 matching 7 bases. V dropped 4 bases and J dropped 10; count of bases not matched to a gene: 11. The CDR3 totals 15 residues. In germline, CDR1 is SGHRS, CDR2 YFSETQ. Based on the CDR3 plus reference TRBV5-1 and TRBJ1-6, the full variable domain is KAGVTQTPRYLIKTRGQQVTLSCSPISGHRSVSWYQQTPGQGLQFLFEYFSETQRNKGNFPGRFSGRQFSNSRSEMNVSTLELGDSALYLCASSEDPTGVSPLHFGNGTRLTVT.

The chain links TRBV13 to TRBJ1-5; D is undetermined. Trimming took off 4 bases at V and 3 bases at J, with 7 bases between the two ends. Germline V lookup: CDR1 PRHDT, CDR2 FYEKMQ (reference sequence). This CDR3 is built from 13 residues. CDR3 sequence reads: CASSSGTNQPQHF. The DNA for the CDR3 is TGTGCCAGCAGCTCGGGAACCAATCAGCCCCAGCATTTT.

This rearrangement joins TRBV3-1 (or the pseudogene TRBV3-2) to TRBJ2-2; no clear D gene. The CDR3 is made up of 13 amino acids. The germline V and J ends were trimmed by 1 base and 5 bases, with 5 bases remaining between them. Germline V gene data show CDR1 as LGHDT and CDR2 as YNNKEL (reference sequence). The CDR3 bases are TGTGCCAGCAGCCAAGTCTTTACCGGGGAGCTGTTTTTT. This gives the protein CASSQVFTGELFF.

This chain links TRBV28 with TRBJ1-6, with 12 bases that match TRBD1. The germline gives CDR1 MDHEN, CDR2 SYDVKM. The CDR3 totals 15 residues. V lost 4 bases to trimming and J lost 9 bases; unmatched junction nucleotides: 4. The CDR3 nucleotides are TGTGCCAGCAGTTCGGGACAGGGGGCGAGTTCACCCCTCCACTTT. Its translation is CASSSGQGASSPLHF.

Regarding this clone: Other nucleotide sequences in the sample specify the same CDR3. The rearrangement uses TRBV7-9 and TRBJ1-5; D unclear. The CDR3 covers 13 residues. CDR1 is SEHNR, CDR2 FQNEAQ, per germline (reference sequence). The V end lost 2 bases, the J end lost 2 bases, and 4 bases lay between the germline ends. CDR3: CASSLSGNQPQHF. Written as DNA, the CDR3 is TGTGCCAGCAGCTTAAGCGGCAATCAGCCCCAGCATTTT.

The gene calls are TRBV29-1 and TRBJ2-1; 14 nucleotides match TRBD2. The CDR3 covers 17 residues. Germline assignment: CDR1 SQVTM and CDR2 ANQGSEA. V lost 4 bases to trimming and J lost 6 bases; unmatched junction nucleotides: 11. The CDR3 DNA is TGCAGCGTTGGCCCCCCGGGACTAGCGGGAGCATCCAATGAGCAGTTCTTC. This encodes CSVGPPGLAGASNEQFF.

This chain joins TRBV11-2 and TRBJ2-7; no clear D gene. CDR3 length: 16 residues. V lost 0 bases and J 2 bases, leaving 14 bases between the germline ends. Germline-derived CDR1 and CDR2 are SGHAT and FQNNGV. The CDR3 is CASSLDPRQAAYEQYF. CDR3 in DNA: TGTGCCAGCAGCTTAGACCCCCGGCAGGCAGCCTACGAGCAGTACTTC.

This clone was seen a single time. The V call is TRBV19, the J call TRBJ1-1, with a possible D match to TRBD1 (5 bases). CDR1 and CDR2 (germline): LNHDA, SQIVND (reference sequence). With 10 bases removed from V and 4 bases from J, the gap between germline ends came to 16 bases. The CDR3 length is 13 residues. The CDR3 bases are TGTGCCACCCGGGGAGGGGAGGTCACTGAAGCTTTCTTT. As protein: CATRGGEVTEAFF.

The CDR3 here is CASSFLAGGPDTQYF. In DNA, the CDR3 is TGTGCCAGCAGCTTCTTGGCGGGAGGCCCAGATACGCAGTATTTT. This chain joins TRBV5-5 and TRBJ2-3; 8 bases agree with TRBD2. The CDR3 extends over 15 amino acids. J lost 4 bases, V lost 2 bases, and 6 bases had no gene match. Germline V CDR1 and CDR2: SGHKS, YYEKEE (reference sequence).

V gene TRBV28 combines with J gene TRBJ2-7; tentative D call: TRBD2 (6 bases). The CDR3 is 13 residues long. Trimming took 9 bases from V and 0 from J, leaving 12 bases between them. The germline CDR1 and CDR2 sequences are MDHEN and SYDVKM. The CDR3 bases are TGTGCCAGACTTAGCGGAAGCTCCTACGAGCAGTACTTC. Translating gives CARLSGSSYEQYF.